This TCR beta chain originates from a study of cytomegalovirus exposure and HLA in healthy donors. Looking at the study overall: Samples from HLA-typed donors yielded around 85 million unique TCRs in an early data release. General observations from the study: In a later analysis, V- and J-gene trimming of beta chains associated with a DCLRE1C missense variant, replicated independently. In an earlier analysis, most TCR beta V segments were productive about 87% or about 30% of the time. As a later analysis revealed, the rate of TCR association differed by HLA locus, with DRB1 most and HLA-C fewest.

Primers included in the PCR were 60 Vbeta and 13 Jbeta primers. Sequenced by immunoSEQ multiplex PCR; TCRdb stores in-frame clones only, minus some. The data contain approximately 96,000 clones, 74% of them singletons. As concerns this clone: Its specificity is not known.

This receptor was obtained from a male donor in good health and CMV-seronegative. Material: PBMCs.

CDR3 nucleotides: TGTGCCAGCACCTCTCTTGGGGGGGCTAATGAAAAACTGTTTTTT. It codes for CASTSLGGANEKLFF. The genes are TRBV27 and TRBJ1-4, with D perhaps TRBD1 (5 bases). The CDR3 is 15 amino acids. The germline gives CDR1 MNHEY, CDR2 SMNVEV (reference sequence). Deletions cut 7 bases from V and 3 bases from J, with 15 bases between.